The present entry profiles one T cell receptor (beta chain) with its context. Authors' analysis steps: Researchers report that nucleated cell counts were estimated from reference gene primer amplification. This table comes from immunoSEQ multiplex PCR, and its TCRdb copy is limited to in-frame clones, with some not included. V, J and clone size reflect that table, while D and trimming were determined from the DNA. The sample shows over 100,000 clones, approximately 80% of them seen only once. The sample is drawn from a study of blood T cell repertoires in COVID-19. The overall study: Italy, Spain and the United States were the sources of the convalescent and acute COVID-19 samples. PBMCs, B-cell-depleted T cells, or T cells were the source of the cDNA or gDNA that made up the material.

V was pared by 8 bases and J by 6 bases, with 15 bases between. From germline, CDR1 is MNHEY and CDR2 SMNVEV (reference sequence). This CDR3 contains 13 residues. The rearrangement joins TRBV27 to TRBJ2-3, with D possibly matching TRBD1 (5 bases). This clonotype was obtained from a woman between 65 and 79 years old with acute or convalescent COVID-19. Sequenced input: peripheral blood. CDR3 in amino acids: CASAIAGFDTQYF. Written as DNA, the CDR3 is TGTGCCAGCGCCATAGCAGGGTTCGATACGCAGTATTTT.